The table lists the clone carrying this T cell receptor (beta chain) with many counts. Its antigen is unidentified. For Graves' hyperthyroidism to be stable, ophthalmopathy could not progress within 18 months. RNA transcripts served as the template for amplifying TCR beta CDR3 regions. The TCR CDR3 first-round RT-PCR relied on the HTBI primer set. Using its own MiXCR run on the multiplex PCR reads, TCRdb lists one record per CDR3 protein. The data show 400,000 to 550,000 distinct CDR3 sequences, about 15% seen once. Looked up from germline, CDR1 is SGDLS and CDR2 is YYNGEE. CDR3 size: 15 residues. The V gene end was trimmed by 6 bases and the J gene end by 4 bases; junction bases not matched to a gene: 10. This entry is derived from a study of T cells in Graves' hyperthyroidism and ophthalmopathy. Study results and limitations: A model using 13 V-J features told ophthalmopathy apart from stable hyperthyroidism.

The chain combines TRBV9 with TRBJ2-1; 7 bases align to TRBD2. The source material was blood. The source is a woman aged 18-29 years with Graves' hyperthyroidism. The DNA of the CDR3 is TGTGCCAGCACTACAAGCGGGGCGGCATACAATGAGCAGTTCTTC. Translated, it gives CASTTSGAAYNEQFF.